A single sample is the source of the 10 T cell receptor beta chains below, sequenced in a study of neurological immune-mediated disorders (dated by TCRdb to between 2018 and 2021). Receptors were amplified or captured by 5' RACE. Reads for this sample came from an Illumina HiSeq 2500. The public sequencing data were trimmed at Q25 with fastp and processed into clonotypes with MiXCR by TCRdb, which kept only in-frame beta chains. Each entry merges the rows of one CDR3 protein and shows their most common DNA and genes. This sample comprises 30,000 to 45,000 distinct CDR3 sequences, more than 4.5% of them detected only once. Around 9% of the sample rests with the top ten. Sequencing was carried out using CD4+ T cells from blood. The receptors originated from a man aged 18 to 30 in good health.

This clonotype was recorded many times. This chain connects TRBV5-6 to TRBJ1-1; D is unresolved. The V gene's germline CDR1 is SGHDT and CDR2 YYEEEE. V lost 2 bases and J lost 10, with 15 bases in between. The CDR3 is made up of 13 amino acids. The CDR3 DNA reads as TGTGCCAGCAGCTTTAGTGTCAAGGAGGTAGCTTTCTTT. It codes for CASSFSVKEVAFF.

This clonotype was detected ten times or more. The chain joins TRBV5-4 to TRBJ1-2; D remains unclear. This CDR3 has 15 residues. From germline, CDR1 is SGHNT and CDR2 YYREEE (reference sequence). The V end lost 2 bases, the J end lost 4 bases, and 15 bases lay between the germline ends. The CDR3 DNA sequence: TGTGCCAGCAGCTTATTACCGGGAAGTTTCTATGGCTACACCTTC. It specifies CASSLLPGSFYGYTF.

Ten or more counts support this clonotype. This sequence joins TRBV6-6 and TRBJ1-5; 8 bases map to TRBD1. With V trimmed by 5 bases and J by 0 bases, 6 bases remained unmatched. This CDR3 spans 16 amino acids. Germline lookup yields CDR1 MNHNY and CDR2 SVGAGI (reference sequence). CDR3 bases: TGTGCCAGCAGTGGGCGGACAGGGAATAGCAATCAGCCCCAGCATTTT. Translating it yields CASSGRTGNSNQPQHF.

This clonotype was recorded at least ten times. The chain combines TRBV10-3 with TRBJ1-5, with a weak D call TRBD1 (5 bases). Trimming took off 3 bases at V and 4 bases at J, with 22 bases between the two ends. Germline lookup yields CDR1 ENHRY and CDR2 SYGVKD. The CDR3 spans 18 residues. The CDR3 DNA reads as TGTGCCATCAGTGATCGGGACTTTAAGGCGGGATTAAATCAGCCCCAGCATTTT. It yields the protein CAISDRDFKAGLNQPQHF.

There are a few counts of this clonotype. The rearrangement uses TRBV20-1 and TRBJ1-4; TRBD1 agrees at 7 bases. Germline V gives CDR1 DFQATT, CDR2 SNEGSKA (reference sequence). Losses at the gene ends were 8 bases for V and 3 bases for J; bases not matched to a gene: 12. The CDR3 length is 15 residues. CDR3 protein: CSSSGGNRANEKLFF. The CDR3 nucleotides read TGCAGTTCCTCAGGGGGGAACAGGGCTAATGAAAAACTGTTTTTT.

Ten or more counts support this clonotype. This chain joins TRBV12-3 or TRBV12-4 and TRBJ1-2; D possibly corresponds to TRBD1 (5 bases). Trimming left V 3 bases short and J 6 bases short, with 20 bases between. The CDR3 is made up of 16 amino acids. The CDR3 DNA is TGTGCCAGCAGTTTCGGATTGCTATGGGGGGAGAATGGCTACACCTTC. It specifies CASSFGLLWGENGYTF.

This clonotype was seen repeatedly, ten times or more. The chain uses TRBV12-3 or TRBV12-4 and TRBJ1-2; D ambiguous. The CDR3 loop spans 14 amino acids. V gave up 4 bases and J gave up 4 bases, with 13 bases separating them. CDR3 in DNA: TGTGCCAGCAGTTCCCCCAGCAGTCTCTATGGCTACACCTTC. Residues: CASSSPSSLYGYTF.

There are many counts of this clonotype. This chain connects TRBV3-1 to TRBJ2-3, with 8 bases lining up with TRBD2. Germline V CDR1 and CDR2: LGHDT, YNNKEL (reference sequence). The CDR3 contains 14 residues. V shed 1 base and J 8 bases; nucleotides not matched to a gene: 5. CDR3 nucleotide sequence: TGTGCCAGCAGCCAAGGGGCAAGCGGGGGTACGCAGTATTTT. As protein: CASSQGASGGTQYF.

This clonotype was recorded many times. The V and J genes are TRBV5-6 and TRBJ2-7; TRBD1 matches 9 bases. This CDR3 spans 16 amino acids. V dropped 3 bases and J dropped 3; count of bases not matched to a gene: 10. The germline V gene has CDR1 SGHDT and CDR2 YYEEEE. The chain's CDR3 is CASSSLSGQGFYEQYF. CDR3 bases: TGTGCCAGCAGCTCGCTCTCGGGACAGGGTTTCTACGAGCAGTACTTC. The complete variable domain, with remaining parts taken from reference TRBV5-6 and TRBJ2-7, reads DAGVTQSPTHLIKTRGQQVTLRCSPKSGHDTVSWYQQALGQGPQFIFQYYEEEERQRGNFPDRFSGHQFPNYSSELNVNALLLGDSALYLCASSSLSGQGFYEQYFGPGTRLTVT.

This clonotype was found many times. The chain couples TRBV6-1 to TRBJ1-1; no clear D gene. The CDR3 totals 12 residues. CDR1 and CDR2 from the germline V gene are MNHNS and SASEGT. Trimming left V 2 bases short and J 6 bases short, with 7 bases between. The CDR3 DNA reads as TGTGCCAGCAGTGAACGGCCGCCTGAAGCTTTCTTT. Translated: CASSERPPEAFF.